The clone carrying this T cell receptor beta chain was detected a few times. Its antigen is currently unknown. The CDR3 totals 15 residues. The V end lost 0 bases, the J end lost 4 bases, and 9 bases lay between the germline ends. Germline V gene lookup returns CDR1 LGHDT and CDR2 YNNKEL (reference sequence). The data were taken from a study of CD8 T cells in ankylosing spondylitis. Study-wide results and limits: The study identified a TCR beta motif of under ten highly homologous variants that appeared characteristic of ankylosing spondylitis blood. A number of the motif variants had already been described in reactive arthritis synovial fluid and blood. As reported, disease-linked clones showed significant enrichment in matched ankylosing spondylitis synovial fluid.

MiXCR was run by TCRdb on the 5' RACE reads, yielding one entry per CDR3 protein. The sample contains 400,000 to 450,000 distinct CDR3 sequences, approximately 17% of which appear only once. V and J are TRBV3-1 and TRBJ2-2; D is undetermined. The TCR was taken from a male donor with ankylosing spondylitis. The sample taken for sequencing was blood, either unsorted or a sorted T cell fraction (not recorded which). The CDR3 reads CASSQEGVGTGELFF. CDR3 nucleotides: TGTGCCAGCAGCCAAGAGGGTGTCGGCACCGGGGAGCTGTTTTTT.